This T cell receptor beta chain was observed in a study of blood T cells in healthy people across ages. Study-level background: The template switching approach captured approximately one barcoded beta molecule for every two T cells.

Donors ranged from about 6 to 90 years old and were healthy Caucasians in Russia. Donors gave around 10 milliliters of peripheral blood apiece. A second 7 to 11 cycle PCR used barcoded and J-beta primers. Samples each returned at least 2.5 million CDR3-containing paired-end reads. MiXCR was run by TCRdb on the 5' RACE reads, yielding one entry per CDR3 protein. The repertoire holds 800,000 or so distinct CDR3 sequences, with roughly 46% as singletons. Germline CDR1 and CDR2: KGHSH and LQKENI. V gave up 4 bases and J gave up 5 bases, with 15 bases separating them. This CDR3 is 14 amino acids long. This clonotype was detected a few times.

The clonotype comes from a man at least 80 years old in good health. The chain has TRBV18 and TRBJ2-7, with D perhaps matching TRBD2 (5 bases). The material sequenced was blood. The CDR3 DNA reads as TGTGCCAGCTCACTTGGTTCGGGAATGGACGAGCAGTACTTC. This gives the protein CASSLGSGMDEQYF.